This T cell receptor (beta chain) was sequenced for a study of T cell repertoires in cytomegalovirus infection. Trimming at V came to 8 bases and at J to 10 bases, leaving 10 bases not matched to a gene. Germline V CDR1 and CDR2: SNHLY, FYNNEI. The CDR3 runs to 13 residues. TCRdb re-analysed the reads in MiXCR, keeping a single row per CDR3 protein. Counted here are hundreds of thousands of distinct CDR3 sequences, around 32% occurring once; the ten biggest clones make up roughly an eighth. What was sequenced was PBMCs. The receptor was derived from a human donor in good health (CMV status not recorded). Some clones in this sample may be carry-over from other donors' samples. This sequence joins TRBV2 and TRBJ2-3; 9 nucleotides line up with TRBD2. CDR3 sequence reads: CASRGGDTNPQYF. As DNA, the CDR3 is TGTGCCAGCCGCGGGGGGGACACAAATCCGCAGTATTTT.